This TCR beta chain was sequenced in a study of control samples from healthy donors and cancer patients. TCRdb's table, derived via immunoSEQ multiplex PCR, lists solely in-frame clones and lacks some. The table lists fewer than 200,000 clones, just under 95% of them singletons. Trimming took off 1 base at V and 4 bases at J, with 11 bases between the two ends. This CDR3 region has 15 residues. Germline assignment: CDR1 KGHDR and CDR2 SFDVKD. The receptor was isolated from a woman aged 60 to 75 in good health. The chain is built from TRBV24-1 and TRBJ2-3, with D possibly being TRBD1 (6 bases). The sample taken for sequencing was blood. In DNA, the CDR3 is TGTGCCACCAGTGATTTCGGCAGGGGTTCAGATACGCAGTATTTT. This sequence encodes CATSDFGRGSDTQYF.